This TCR beta chain is from a study of blood T cell repertoires in COVID-19 (TCRdb year 2020). A note on the overall study: The collaborator samples originated in the United States, Italy and Spain and spanned the acute and convalescent phases of COVID-19. The material from the prospective study consisted of cDNA or gDNA derived from T cells, B-cell-depleted T cells, or PBMCs. Subjects who had been exposed to COVID-19, were actively infected with it, or had recovered from it provided the deeply sampled blood TCRbeta repertoires that made up the dataset. The repertoires were made available in a free public database intended to serve as a resource for research on the immune response to SARS-CoV-2. Samples were obtained from the ongoing ImmuneRACE study (first 160 participants) and from some 1,200 subjects provided by 6 global collaborators. A de-identified subject ID, COVID-19 status, age in years and sex were almost always included in the sample metadata. Where available, HLA class I and class II types were taken from metadata supplied by the sample provider and were not determined by assay-based typing. The paper as a whole reports these results and caveats: How much clinical and demographic metadata was included differed by source and by participant, and the metadata was provided uncurated.

From the cysteine up to the phenylalanine, the CDR3 has a length of 14 residues. Only the CDR3 part of the read is kept: 42 bases, read in frame from the first base. Trimming takes 2 bases from V and 4 bases from J, and the germline ends sit 12 bases apart. Via the germline V gene, CDR1 is KGHSH and CDR2 LQKENI. A second Seattle source provided samples from volunteer blood donors who had recovered from COVID-19. Whole blood was collected in K2EDTA tubes by collaborating institutions according to the institutions' own protocols. For TCRbeta analysis, collaborator samples were shipped as frozen whole blood, as isolated PBMCs, or as DNA extracted from either sample type. On this clone itself: Its antigen is currently not known. Base-call qualities are not available, and no considerably larger clone is one nucleotide away.

TCRbeta CDR3 regions were amplified from genomic DNA using the immunoSEQ Assay, a bias-controlled multiplex PCR. Concerning the study's data processing: The number of nucleated cells in each sample was estimated from the amplification of reference gene primers within the assay. Sequence reads were collapsed and filtered to measure the absolute abundance of every unique TCRbeta CDR3 rearrangement. For each sample, productive Simpson clonality was calculated as the square root of Simpson's diversity index over productive rearrangements. This is the immuneACCESS table as TCRdb keeps it, with only in-frame sequences that have V and J called. A part of the clones is gone; compared with another copy, unresolved V genes explain less than half, and the rest is unexplained. V and J calls and clone size are as listed in that table; D and trimming were resolved from the DNA. The sample profile shows fewer than 250,000 clones; approximately 86% of them were found once. 1.5% to 2% of the sample rests with the top ten.

The sequenced sample consisted of peripheral blood. The receptor was isolated from a woman in her sixties who had recovered from COVID-19. This sequence uses TRBV18 and TRBJ2-7, and TRBD1 may be the D gene, going by 7 matching bases. The bases read TGTGCCAGCTCACCATTCAGGGGGGAATACGAGCAGTACTTC. Translated, this gives CASSPFRGEYEQYF.